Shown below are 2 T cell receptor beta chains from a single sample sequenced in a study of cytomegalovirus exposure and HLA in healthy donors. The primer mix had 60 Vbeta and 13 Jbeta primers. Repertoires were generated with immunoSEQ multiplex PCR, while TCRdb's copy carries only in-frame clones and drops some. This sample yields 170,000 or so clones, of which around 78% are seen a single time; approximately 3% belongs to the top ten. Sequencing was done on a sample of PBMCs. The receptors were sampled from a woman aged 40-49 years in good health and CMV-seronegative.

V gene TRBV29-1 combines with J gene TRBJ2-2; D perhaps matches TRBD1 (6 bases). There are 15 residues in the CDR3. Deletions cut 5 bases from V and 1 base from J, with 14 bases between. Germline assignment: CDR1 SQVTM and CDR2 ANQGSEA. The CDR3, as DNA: TGCAGCGTTCTCTTTCCCAGGGGGAACACCGGGGAGCTGTTTTTT. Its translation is CSVLFPRGNTGELFF.

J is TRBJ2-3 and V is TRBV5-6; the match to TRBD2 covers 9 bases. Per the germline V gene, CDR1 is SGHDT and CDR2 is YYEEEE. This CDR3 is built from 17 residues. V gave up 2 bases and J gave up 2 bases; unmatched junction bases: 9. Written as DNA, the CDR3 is TGTGCCAGCAGCTTAACGCGGGGGGGCCGTCTCACAGATACGCAGTATTTT. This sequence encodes CASSLTRGGRLTDTQYF. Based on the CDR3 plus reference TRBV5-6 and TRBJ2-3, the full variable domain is DAGVTQSPTHLIKTRGQQVTLRCSPKSGHDTVSWYQQALGQGPQFIFQYYEEEERQRGNFPDRFSGHQFPNYSSELNVNALLLGDSALYLCASSLTRGGRLTDTQYFGPGTRLTVL.